This T cell receptor (beta chain) was captured by sequencing in a study of graft-versus-host responses after intestinal transplantation. The germline V and J ends were trimmed by 6 bases and 1 base, with 12 bases remaining between them. Germline V gene sequence: CDR1 MDHEN, CDR2 SYDVKM. The CDR3 extends over 15 amino acids. The study, taken as a whole, reports: Some GvH clones appeared in ileal mucosa or blood before recipient bone marrow.

Sequenced by immunoSEQ multiplex PCR; TCRdb stores in-frame clones only, minus some. Of over 40,000 clones listed, about 95% are singletons. As concerns this clone: Antigen: not known.

This chain joins TRBV28 and TRBJ1-4; D is ambiguous. Sequences were derived from unstimulated CD8+ T cells sorted from spleen or lymph node cells, sampled before transplant. This receptor was taken from a human donor who was the organ donor for an intestinal transplant. CDR3 in amino acids: CASRTKGLTNEKLFF. Here the CDR3 DNA reads TGTGCCAGCAGAACGAAGGGTTTAACTAATGAAAAACTGTTTTTT.